The next 2 T cell receptor beta chains were all read from a single sample in a study of PD-L1 blockade in urothelial cancer. This table comes from immunoSEQ multiplex PCR, and its TCRdb copy is limited to in-frame clones, with some not included. This table holds about 130,000 clones, approximately 84% found once. This sample's time point: pretreatment peripheral blood. The sequenced sample was PBMCs, obtained around atezolizumab (anti-PD-L1) treatment. The receptors stem from a man aged 50 to 59 with urothelial cancer.

The V call is TRBV30, the J call TRBJ2-1, with D perhaps TRBD2 (6 bases). Deletions cut 1 base from V and 3 bases from J, with 16 bases between. The CDR3 covers 16 residues. Germline CDR1 is GTSNPN and CDR2 is SVGIG (reference sequence). Written as DNA, the CDR3 is TGTGCCTGGAGTGGCCGGGAGATACTTATCTACAATGAGCAGTTCTTC. It encodes CAWSGREILIYNEQFF.

The chain carries TRBV6-5 and TRBJ2-2, with 8 positions matching TRBD1. The junction had 9 bases not matched to a gene; V was cut back by 2 bases and J by 7 bases. This CDR3 region has 16 residues. CDR1 and CDR2 (germline): MNHEY, SVGAGI. This chain's CDR3 is CASSYPRGQKVGELFF. In DNA, the CDR3 is TGTGCCAGCAGTTACCCCAGGGGGCAAAAGGTCGGGGAGCTGTTTTTT.